Listed below are T cell receptor beta chains from one sample, sequenced in a study of HIV-infected children after antiretroviral therapy interruption. TCRdb ran MiXCR on the 3' RACE reads and lists one entry per CDR3 protein. Of 6,000 to 7,500 distinct CDR3 sequences listed, 16% are singletons. This sample comprised CD45RO+ CD8+ T cells from PBMCs, pooled from several time points, obtained from a donor given antiretroviral therapy, either interrupted or continuous. The receptors stem from a pool of human donors with HIV. CDR3s include the opening cysteine and the closing phenylalanine or tryptophan. D genes are given only for firm matches. Size is omitted from some rows. Given values are once, few, many or a class for expanded clones.

CAWSVSGRTEAFF,TGTGCCTGGAGTGTTTCAGGGCGCACTGAAGCTTTCTTT,TRBJ1-1,TRBV30,13,many,.
CASSLGEQYF,TGTGCCAGCAGTTTGGGGGAGCAGTACTTC,TRBJ2-7,TRBV12-3/TRBV12-4,10,many,.
CASSYSPLGQPDGETQYF,TGTGCCAGCAGTTATTCCCCTCTAGGGCAGCCGGACGGAGAGACCCAGTACTTC,TRBJ2-5,TRBV6-5,18,medium-sized,.
CSVKPDRGGTEAFF,TGCAGCGTTAAGCCGGACAGGGGTGGGACTGAAGCTTTCTTT,TRBJ1-1,TRBV29-1,14,many,TRBD1
CSVDRGNTEAFF,TGCAGCGTTGACAGGGGAAACACTGAAGCTTTCTTT,TRBJ1-1,TRBV29-1,12,.,.
CASAPGLGANEQFF,TGTGCCAGTGCACCGGGACTAGGGGCCAATGAGCAGTTCTTC,TRBJ2-1,TRBV19,14,many,TRBD2
CASRLGGLDTEAFF,TGCGCCAGCAGGCTAGGCGGGCTGGACACTGAAGCTTTCTTT,TRBJ1-1,TRBV10-1,14,few,.
CSVVQGSHEQYF,TGCAGCGTTGTGCAGGGTAGCCACGAGCAGTACTTC,TRBJ2-7,TRBV29-1,12,many,.
CASSVFTSGSSTDTQYF,TGTGCCAGCAGTGTTTTTACTAGCGGTTCTAGCACAGATACGCAGTATTTT,TRBJ2-3,TRBV2,17,many,TRBD2
CASSPYKTVSGANVLTF,TGTGCCAGCAGCCCCTATAAGACAGTCTCTGGGGCCAACGTCCTGACTTTC,TRBJ2-6,TRBV7-8,17,many,.
CSARNLGTVRHEQYF,TGCAGTGCTAGGAACCTAGGGACAGTAAGACACGAGCAGTACTTC,TRBJ2-7,TRBV20-1,15,many,TRBD1
CASSPGQGAYEQYF,TGTGCCAGCAGTCCGGGACAGGGGGCCTACGAGCAGTACTTC,TRBJ2-7,TRBV12-3/TRBV12-4,14,many,TRBD1
CASGLGKGQGHATQYF,TGTGCTAGTGGTTTGGGAAAAGGACAGGGGCACGCGACCCAGTACTTC,TRBJ2-5,TRBV12-5,16,.,TRBD1
CSARWVTNTGELFF,TGCAGCGCCCGATGGGTTACGAACACCGGGGAGCTGTTTTTT,TRBJ2-2,TRBV29-1,14,medium-sized,.
CASGTGTSGGVGTDTQYF,TGTGCCAGCGGAACTGGGACTAGCGGGGGAGTGGGCACAGATACGCAGTATTTT,TRBJ2-3,TRBV11-2,18,many,TRBD2
CASSAGLAGAYEQYF,TGTGCCAGCAGCGCTGGACTAGCGGGAGCCTACGAGCAGTACTTC,TRBJ2-7,TRBV5-6,15,.,TRBD2
CASSLGRGRGTEAFF,TGTGCCAGCAGTTTAGGAAGGGGGCGCGGCACTGAAGCTTTCTTT,TRBJ1-1,TRBV12-3/TRBV12-4,15,medium-sized,TRBD1
CASSSASVGGPNYGYTF,TGTGCCAGCAGTTCGGCGTCGGTGGGGGGACCGAACTATGGCTACACCTTC,TRBJ1-2,TRBV12-3/TRBV12-4,17,medium-sized,.
CASSFRANPVNYEQYF,TGTGCCAGCAGTTTTCGGGCGAATCCGGTGAACTACGAGCAGTACTTC,TRBJ2-7,TRBV12-3/TRBV12-4,16,.,.
CASSLDLGTGRNTGELFF,TGTGCCAGCAGCTTAGATCTGGGAACAGGGAGGAACACCGGGGAGCTGTTTTTT,TRBJ2-2,TRBV11-2,18,.,.
CASSPQGANYGYTF,TGTGCCAGCAGTCCACAGGGGGCTAACTATGGCTACACCTTC,TRBJ1-2,TRBV12-3/TRBV12-4,14,many,TRBD1